One and the same sample provided the 27 T cell receptor beta chains below, sequenced in a study of T cell repertoires in cytomegalovirus infection. TCRdb reanalysed the reads using MiXCR and keeps one entry per CDR3 protein. The sample has approximately 320,000 distinct CDR3 sequences; approximately 9.5% are singletons. The specimen sequenced was PBMCs. The receptors derive from a human donor in good health (CMV status not recorded). Some clones in this sample may be carry-over from other donors' samples.

This clonotype was observed at least ten times. This chain links TRBV19 with TRBJ2-2, with D unresolved. The CDR3 has 14 amino acids. Germline assignment: CDR1 LNHDA and CDR2 SQIVND (reference sequence). V was clipped by 4 bases and J by 6 bases, with 12 bases between them. CDR3 region: CASSTYKDAGELFF. The CDR3 bases are TGTGCCAGTAGTACCTACAAGGACGCCGGGGAGCTGTTTTTT. The entire variable domain, with the rest obtained from reference TRBV19 and TRBJ2-2, is as follows: DGGITQSPKYLFRKEGQNVTLSCEQNLNHDAMYWYRQDPGQGLRLIYYSQIVNDFQKGDIAEGYSVSREKKESFPLTVTSAQKNPTAFYLCASSTYKDAGELFFGEGSRLTVL.

There are a few counts of this clonotype. J is TRBJ1-2 and V is TRBV20-1, with TRBD1 identical over 8 bases. From germline, CDR1 is DFQATT and CDR2 SNEGSKA (reference sequence). Germline trimming cut 7 bases from V and 3 bases from J; bases unmatched to any gene: 4. This CDR3 region has 12 residues. The CDR3 sequence is CSVLQGDYGYTF. The CDR3 DNA is TGCAGTGTTCTACAGGGGGACTATGGCTACACCTTC.

Ten or more counts support this clonotype. The chain carries TRBV4-3 and TRBJ2-7; TRBD1 or TRBD2 may be the D gene (5 bases each). The V gene lost 0 bases and the J gene lost 1 base, with 7 bases spanning the gap. CDR1 LGHNA and CDR2 YSLEER come from the germline V gene. The CDR3 contains 14 residues. This chain's CDR3 is CASSQERGSYEQYF. CDR3 bases: TGCGCCAGCAGCCAAGAGAGGGGTTCCTACGAGCAGTACTTC.

The V and J genes are TRBV7-2 and TRBJ2-7; 7 bases are shared with TRBD2. The CDR3 covers 14 residues. CDR1 and CDR2 (germline): SGHTA, FQGNSA. After removal of 5 bases from V and 7 bases from J, the junction contained 11 bases not matched to a gene. The CDR3 nucleotides read TGTGCCAGCAGCCCCTCGTTGCGGGAGCGTGAGCAGTACTTC. Amino acid sequence: CASSPSLREREQYF.

This clonotype was observed a handful of times. J is TRBJ2-2 and V is TRBV20-1, with 12 bases matching TRBD2. The CDR3 contains 18 residues. The V and J ends lost 6 bases and 6 bases, in that order; junction bases with no gene match: 17. Germline V gives CDR1 DFQATT, CDR2 SNEGSKA (reference sequence). Here the CDR3 DNA reads TGCAGTGCCGCCGGGACTAGCGGGTTCAAGGGGGGCGCCGGGGAGCTGTTTTTT. Amino acids: CSAAGTSGFKGGAGELFF.

The V call is TRBV11-3, the J call TRBJ2-1, with 10 bases matching TRBD2. CDR1 and CDR2 from the germline V gene are SGHNT and YENEEA. V lost 5 bases, J lost 7 bases, and 8 bases stayed unmatched. The CDR3 spans 15 residues. CDR3 DNA: TGTGCCAGCAGCGCAGCGGGAGGGCCGCTAAATGAGCAGTTCTTC. Its protein is CASSAAGGPLNEQFF.

This clonotype was seen many times. This chain connects TRBV6-2 or TRBV6-3 to TRBJ2-1; 9 nucleotides line up with TRBD2. This CDR3 is 14 amino acids long. The V segment lost 1 base and the J segment 6 bases; nucleotides outside the gene matches: 1. The germline V gene encodes CDR1 MNHEY and CDR2 SVGEGT. This chain's CDR3 is CASSYWRGGNEQFF. CDR3 coding DNA: TGTGCCAGCAGTTACTGGCGGGGGGGCAATGAGCAGTTCTTC.

This clonotype was seen only a few times. The chain joins TRBV28 to TRBJ2-7; D is unresolved. Between the trimmed V and J ends, which lost 6 bases and 2 bases, there was a span of 14 bases. The CDR3 has 14 amino acids. Germline assignment: CDR1 MDHEN and CDR2 SYDVKM. DNA for the CDR3: TGTGCCAGCAGCGGCGGCGGACCACCCTACGAGCAGTACTTC. It translates to CASSGGGPPYEQYF.

The chain has TRBV28 and TRBJ1-1; tentative D call: TRBD1 (6 bases). Germline V gives CDR1 MDHEN, CDR2 SYDVKM. Between the trimmed V and J ends, which lost 4 bases and 3 bases, there was a span of 18 bases. CDR3 length: 16 amino acids. The CDR3 nucleotides read TGTGCCAGCAGTTCACCCTCGGGGGCGCGGTACACTGAAGCTTTCTTT. Protein sequence: CASSSPSGARYTEAFF.

This clonotype was counted a few times. The genes are TRBV19 and TRBJ1-1; 8 bases match TRBD1. Germline CDR1 reads LNHDA; CDR2 reads SQIVND (reference sequence). V trimming: 5 bases; J trimming: 2 bases; junction bases outside the gene matches: 10. This CDR3 contains 16 residues. The DNA for the CDR3 is TGTGCCAGTAGTCCAAGGACAGGGAGGGCCAACACTGAAGCTTTCTTT. As protein: CASSPRTGRANTEAFF.

The chain uses TRBV7-3 and TRBJ2-5; D remains ambiguous. The CDR3 covers 13 residues. Trimming took off 3 bases at V and 5 bases at J, with 10 bases between the two ends. In germline, CDR1 is SGHTA, CDR2 FQGTGA. The CDR3 spells CASSLDRTETQYF. CDR3 nucleotides: TGTGCCAGCAGCTTGGACCGGACGGAGACCCAGTACTTC.

This clonotype came up a few times. The chain couples TRBV12-3 or TRBV12-4 to TRBJ1-2, with D perhaps TRBD1 (5 bases). The CDR3 is made up of 10 amino acids. The V end was cut by 11 bases, the J end by 8 bases, with 12 bases between. The CDR3 region has the DNA TGTGCCGGCGGGGCGATGGGCTACACCTTC. It translates to CAGGAMGYTF.

In this sample, this clonotype turned up a few times. The chain joins TRBV30 to TRBJ2-3, with 8 bases that match TRBD2. V was clipped by 3 bases and J by 5 bases; unmatched bases: 7. The germline CDR1 and CDR2 sequences are GTSNPN and SVGIG (reference sequence). The CDR3 covers 14 residues. The CDR3 DNA sequence: TGTGCCTGGAGGCGTCGCGGGAGGTTAGATACGCAGTATTTT. Translating gives CAWRRRGRLDTQYF.

This clonotype was detected many times. V usage is TRBV7-2 and J usage is TRBJ2-1; tentatively, D is TRBD1 (6 bases). Trimming took 5 bases from V and 3 from J, leaving 11 bases between them. The CDR3 is 14 residues long. The germline CDR1 and CDR2 sequences are SGHTA and FQGNSA. DNA of the CDR3: TGTGCCAGCAGCGAGAGGGGGAACTACAATGAGCAGTTCTTC. It translates to CASSERGNYNEQFF.

The CDR3 DNA sequence: TGCGCCAGCAGCCAAGAGAACCCGGGCGTTGACACCGGGGAGCTGTTTTTT. This sequence encodes CASSQENPGVDTGELFF. The V call is TRBV4-3, the J call TRBJ2-2; no reliable D call. Germline CDR1 and CDR2: LGHNA and YSLEER. This CDR3 spans 17 amino acids. Deletions cut 0 bases from V and 3 bases from J, with 14 bases between.

Here the CDR3 reads CAIRGPSIYGYTF. CDR3 DNA: TGTGCCATCAGGGGTCCATCTATCTATGGCTACACCTTC. The chain joins TRBV10-3 to TRBJ1-2; D gene ambiguous. This CDR3 has 13 residues. With 6 bases removed from V and 4 bases from J, the gap between germline ends came to 12 bases. The germline V gene has CDR1 ENHRY and CDR2 SYGVKD.

As to this clonotype: It is likely a read error, because the conserved phenylalanine at the end of the CDR3 is missing. J is TRBJ1-1 and V is TRBV20-1, with TRBD1 as a possible D gene (5 bases). Germline V gene lookup returns CDR1 DFQATT and CDR2 SNEGSKA (reference sequence). The V and J ends lost 2 bases and 4 bases respectively, with 14 bases between them. There are 14 residues in the CDR3. The CDR3 here is CSARFAGTGTEAFS. The CDR3 DNA follows: TGCAGTGCTAGATTCGCAGGGACGGGCACTGAAGCTTTCTCT.

This clonotype was observed a handful of times. The chain joins TRBV10-3 to TRBJ2-7, with TRBD2 identical over 7 bases. Trimming at V came to 6 bases and at J to 5 bases, leaving 7 bases not matched to a gene. The CDR3 is 13 residues long. Looked up from germline, CDR1 is ENHRY and CDR2 is SYGVKD. The CDR3 DNA reads TGTGCCATCAGGGCGGGAGAGAGGAACGAGCAGTACTTC. Encoded protein: CAIRAGERNEQYF.

This clonotype was observed many times. One junction end disagrees with the germline gene, perhaps due to a read error. The chain uses TRBV4-1 and TRBJ2-1, with TRBD2 identical over 10 bases. The germline V gene encodes CDR1 MGHRA and CDR2 YSYEKL. This CDR3 is built from 18 residues. The CDR3 DNA sequence: TGTGCCAGCAGCCAAGTGTTCCCCAGCGGGAGGGCATACAATGAGCAGTTCTTC. Translating it yields CASSQVFPSGRAYNEQFF.

The genes are TRBV7-8 and TRBJ1-3; 7 positions agree with TRBD1. This CDR3 is built from 16 residues. With 5 bases clipped from V and 0 bases from J, the junction kept 7 bases outside the gene matches. Germline lookup yields CDR1 SGHVS and CDR2 FQNEAQ. The CDR3 is CASSAGTVSSGNTIYF. CDR3 DNA sequence: TGTGCCAGCAGCGCCGGGACAGTAAGCTCTGGAAACACCATATATTTT.

This clonotype was counted between two and nine times. This chain links TRBV20-1 with TRBJ2-7; the match to TRBD2 covers 7 bases. Germline V gene lookup returns CDR1 DFQATT and CDR2 SNEGSKA (reference sequence). The CDR3 covers 13 residues. Trimming cost V 5 bases and J 7 bases; bases outside gene matches: 11. Here the CDR3 reads CSAPRGVMGEQYF. The CDR3 nucleotides are TGCAGTGCTCCCCGGGGGGTAATGGGGGAGCAGTACTTC.

The chain recombines TRBV25-1 with TRBJ1-1, with TRBD1 as a possible D gene (6 bases). The V end lost 5 bases, the J end lost 8 bases, and 18 bases lay between the germline ends. The CDR3 loop spans 14 amino acids. Germline assignment: CDR1 MGHDK and CDR2 SYGVNS. For the CDR3, the DNA is TGTGCCAGCAGTAAACAGGGTTCTCCAGGCGAAGCTTTCTTT. Protein sequence: CASSKQGSPGEAFF.

The chain joins TRBV28 to TRBJ1-1; a possible D gene is TRBD1 (6 bases). Germline V gene data show CDR1 as MDHEN and CDR2 as SYDVKM. The CDR3 totals 15 residues. Trimming removed 6 bases from V and 1 base from J, with 15 bases in between. CDR3 amino acids: CASSDSGTPNTEAFF. The CDR3 DNA reads TGTGCCAGCAGCGACTCGGGGACACCGAACACTGAAGCTTTCTTT.

A few counts support this clonotype. This chain connects TRBV28 to TRBJ1-5; D gene uncertain. Germline assignment: CDR1 MDHEN and CDR2 SYDVKM. V lost 6 bases and J lost 3, with 12 bases in between. CDR3 length: 14 residues. DNA of the CDR3: TGTGCCAGCAGGTACCCGGTCTTCAATCAGCCCCAGCATTTT. Residues: CASRYPVFNQPQHF.

Ten or more counts support this clonotype. V is TRBV27 and J is TRBJ2-7; 9 positions match TRBD2. Trimming took 3 bases from V and 0 from J; bases not matched to a gene: 0. The CDR3 length is 14 residues. Germline loops: CDR1 MNHEY, CDR2 SMNVEV (reference sequence). This chain's CDR3 is CASSFSGSSYEQYF. DNA of the CDR3: TGTGCCAGCAGTTTTAGCGGGAGCTCCTACGAGCAGTACTTC.

There are a few counts of this clonotype. The V and J genes are TRBV20-1 and TRBJ2-5; perhaps TRBD2 as D (6 bases). The CDR3 is made up of 17 amino acids. Trimming took off 3 bases at V and 0 bases at J, with 20 bases between the two ends. In germline, CDR1 is DFQATT, CDR2 SNEGSKA (reference sequence). The CDR3 here is CSARDPTKWEDQETQYF. The CDR3 nucleotides are TGCAGTGCTAGGGACCCTACTAAGTGGGAGGACCAAGAGACCCAGTACTTC.

The chain couples TRBV6-2 or TRBV6-3 to TRBJ2-7; TRBD2 matches 9 bases. J lost 2 bases, V lost 6 bases, and 17 bases had no gene match. The CDR3 sequence is 18 residues long. CDR1 is MNHEY and CDR2 is SVGEGT in the germline V gene. The CDR3 nucleotides are TGTGCCAGCAGAAACCGGCGAGCGGGGGGTCCTCTTACCTACGAGCAGTACTTC. This translates into CASRNRRAGGPLTYEQYF.